One and the same sample provided the 29 T cell receptor beta chains below, sequenced in a study of T cell responses to AZD1222 COVID-19 vaccine. TCRdb's copy holds only in-frame clones and misses some; the assay was immunoSEQ multiplex PCR. This sample carries over 95,000 clones, roughly 87% of them seen once, and the ten largest clones take around 3.2%. The source material was peripheral blood, sampled on day 0 of AZD1222 vaccination. These receptors were obtained from an adult in good health.

The J gene is TRBJ2-5, the V gene TRBV7-6; D call uncertain. CDR3 length: 11 amino acids. V was cut by 5 bases and J by 3 bases, with 4 bases left in between. CDR1 is SGHVS and CDR2 is FNYEAQ in the germline V gene. CDR3 DNA sequence: TGTGCCAGCAGCGAAGAAGAGACCCAGTACTTC. This sequence encodes CASSEEETQYF.

The chain recombines TRBV19 with TRBJ2-2; 7 bases agree with TRBD2. Germline assignment: CDR1 LNHDA and CDR2 SQIVND (reference sequence). V was pared by 3 bases and J by 7 bases, with 8 bases of the junction left unmatched. The length of the CDR3 is 15 residues. The CDR3 DNA reads as TGTGCCAGTAGTATGGCTCAGCGGGGAGTCGGGGAGCTGTTTTTT. Its protein product is CASSMAQRGVGELFF.

The chain joins TRBV11-3 to TRBJ1-2; TRBD1 matches at 8 bases. This CDR3 comprises 15 residues. V lost 5 bases and J lost 2; bases outside the gene matches: 7. Germline V gene lookup returns CDR1 SGHNT and CDR2 YENEEA. Here the CDR3 DNA reads TGTGCCAGCAGCCCAGACAGGGGACCCAACTATGGCTACACCTTC. Translation gives CASSPDRGPNYGYTF.

V and J are TRBV7-9 and TRBJ1-2; D not certain. Looked up from germline, CDR1 is SEHNR and CDR2 is FQNEAQ (reference sequence). This CDR3 is built from 15 residues. Trimming cost V 4 bases and J 0 bases, with 12 bases left between them. The CDR3 reads CASSSLDATNYGYTF. For the CDR3, the DNA is TGTGCCAGCAGCTCCCTGGACGCGACTAACTATGGCTACACCTTC.

In DNA, the CDR3 is TGTGCCAGCAGTTTATCCGGGCCCCAGCATTTT. Translation: CASSLSGPQHF. This chain joins TRBV12-3 or TRBV12-4 and TRBJ1-5; D is undetermined. There are 11 residues in the CDR3. V gave up 2 bases and J gave up 9 bases, with 5 bases separating them.

The chain uses TRBV5-1 and TRBJ2-7; D uncertain. Germline values: CDR1 SGHRS, CDR2 YFSETQ. The CDR3 runs 13 residues. V lost 2 bases to trimming and J lost 3 bases, with 9 bases between them. CDR3 nucleotide sequence: TGCGCCAGCAGCTTAGACGGGCGCTACGAGCAGTACTTC. This sequence encodes CASSLDGRYEQYF. The complete variable domain, with remaining parts taken from reference TRBV5-1 and TRBJ2-7, reads KAGVTQTPRYLIKTRGQQVTLSCSPISGHRSVSWYQQTPGQGLQFLFEYFSETQRNKGNFPGRFSGRQFSNSRSEMNVSTLELGDSALYLCASSLDGRYEQYFGPGTRLTVT.

The chain carries TRBV7-8 and TRBJ2-5; 12 bases fit TRBD2. J lost 11 bases, V lost 5 bases, and 12 bases had no gene match. CDR1 and CDR2 (germline): SGHVS, FQNEAQ. There are 15 residues in the CDR3. The CDR3 protein is CASSQRLAGAGYQYF. The CDR3 nucleotides read TGTGCCAGCAGCCAAAGACTAGCGGGGGCCGGGTATCAGTACTTC.

The gene calls are TRBV2 and TRBJ2-3; either TRBD1 or TRBD2 may supply D (6 bases each). Germline CDR1 SNHLY, CDR2 FYNNEI. V lost 6 bases and J 3 bases, leaving 13 bases between the germline ends. CDR3 length: 14 residues. The CDR3, as DNA: TGTGCCAGCAGCCCTCAGGGGAGGACAGATACGCAGTATTTT. As protein: CASSPQGRTDTQYF.

The J gene is TRBJ1-2, the V gene TRBV12-3 or TRBV12-4; D is possibly TRBD1 (6 bases). V dropped 7 bases and J dropped 2 bases, with 11 bases sitting between them. The CDR3 length is 13 residues. CDR3 amino acids: CASKGGMNYGYTF. CDR3 bases: TGTGCCAGCAAGGGGGGGATGAACTATGGCTACACCTTC.

The chain joins TRBV7-2 to TRBJ1-2; TRBD1 matches 8 bases. The CDR3 is 15 residues long. Germline V lookup: CDR1 SGHTA, CDR2 FQGNSA. Trimming removed 7 bases from V and 4 bases from J; junction bases left unmatched: 11. CDR3: CASTTGGTGVYGYTF. The CDR3 nucleotides read TGTGCCAGCACAACAGGGGGGACAGGAGTCTATGGCTACACCTTC. The entire variable domain, with the rest obtained from reference TRBV7-2 and TRBJ1-2, is as follows: GAGVSQSPSNKVTEKGKDVELRCDPISGHTALYWYRQSLGQGLEFLIYFQGNSAPDKSGLPSDRFSAERTGGSVSTLTIQRTQQEDSAVYLCASTTGGTGVYGYTFGSGTRLTVV.

The gene calls are TRBV6-5 and TRBJ1-2; D may be TRBD1 (5 bases). Looked up from germline, CDR1 is MNHEY and CDR2 is SVGAGI. The CDR3 is 15 residues long. The V and J ends lost 2 bases and 4 bases respectively, with 14 bases between them. The CDR3 coding sequence is TGTGCCAGCAGTTACGATCGGGGGGGTTCCTATGGCTACACCTTC. Its protein product is CASSYDRGGSYGYTF.

This sequence joins TRBV6-5 and TRBJ1-2; a weak D match, TRBD1 (6 bases). V was clipped by 4 bases and J by 8 bases, with 14 bases between them. Germline loops: CDR1 MNHEY, CDR2 SVGAGI. The CDR3 spans 13 residues. CDR3 DNA sequence: TGTGCCAGCAGTTCGACGGACAGACAGGGCTACACCTTC. Its translation: CASSSTDRQGYTF.

V usage is TRBV19 and J usage is TRBJ1-5; TRBD1 might be the D (6 bases). This CDR3 is 15 amino acids long. V was clipped by 0 bases and J by 2 bases, with 8 bases between them. Germline loops: CDR1 LNHDA, CDR2 SQIVND (reference sequence). As DNA, the CDR3 is TGTGCCAGTAGTATAGAGGGGGCCGGCAATCAGCCCCAGCATTTT. This sequence encodes CASSIEGAGNQPQHF.

The rearrangement joins TRBV5-6 to TRBJ1-3, with D tentatively TRBD1 (5 bases). The V gene lost 0 bases and the J gene lost 0 bases, with 13 bases spanning the gap. Germline lookup yields CDR1 SGHDT and CDR2 YYEEEE. The CDR3 consists of 17 residues. This CDR3 reads CASSLGVDRSSGNTIYF. In DNA form, the CDR3 reads TGTGCCAGCAGCTTGGGGGTTGACAGAAGCTCTGGAAACACCATATATTTT.

The chain uses TRBV12-3 or TRBV12-4 and TRBJ2-7; maybe TRBD2 (7 bases). The CDR3 loop spans 11 amino acids. V was clipped by 9 bases and J by 5 bases, with 11 bases between them. The chain's CDR3 is CASRRGHEQYF. The CDR3 coding sequence is TGTGCCAGTCGGCGGGGGCACGAGCAGTACTTC.

The chain carries TRBV7-2 and TRBJ2-3, with TRBD2 as a possible D gene (5 bases). The CDR3 contains 15 residues. Germline V gives CDR1 SGHTA, CDR2 FQGNSA. Trimming pared 1 base from V and 3 bases from J, leaving 11 bases between. The CDR3 spells CASSLGGGGTDTQYF. The CDR3 nucleotides read TGTGCCAGCAGCTTAGGAGGAGGCGGGACAGATACGCAGTATTTT.

The gene calls are TRBV9 and TRBJ2-7; 9 bases match TRBD1. The V segment lost 8 bases and the J segment 6 bases; nucleotides outside the gene matches: 12. Looked up from germline, CDR1 is SGDLS and CDR2 is YYNGEE. The length of the CDR3 is 14 residues. CDR3 DNA: TGTGCCAGTACCCGGGACAGGGTACGAGGCGAGCAGTACTTC. Translating it yields CASTRDRVRGEQYF. The variable domain in full, with the rest retrieved from reference TRBV9 and TRBJ2-7, is DSGVTQTPKHLITATGQRVTLRCSPRSGDLSVYWYQQSLDQGLQFLIQYYNGEERAKGNILERFSAQQFPDLHSELNLSSLELGDSALYFCASTRDRVRGEQYFGPGTRLTVT.

This rearrangement joins TRBV5-4 to TRBJ2-1; 10 bases align to TRBD2. This CDR3 contains 16 residues. Germline CDR1 and CDR2: SGHNT and YYREEE (reference sequence). V shed 0 bases and J 6 bases; nucleotides not matched to a gene: 6. The CDR3 DNA sequence: TGTGCCAGCAGCTTGGTGGTAGCGGGAGGCCCCAATGAGCAGTTCTTC. This sequence encodes CASSLVVAGGPNEQFF.

The gene calls are TRBV4-1 and TRBJ2-7, with D maybe TRBD1 (8 bases). The CDR3 has 16 residues. Germline V gene lookup returns CDR1 MGHRA and CDR2 YSYEKL. The V end was cut by 6 bases, the J end by 4 bases, with 22 bases between. This chain's CDR3 is CASSSGTGREAYEQYF. The DNA of the CDR3 is TGCGCCAGCAGTTCCGGGACAGGTCGGGAGGCTTACGAGCAGTACTTC.

V gene TRBV6-1 combines with J gene TRBJ2-3; 12 bases align to TRBD2. The CDR3 is 19 amino acids. The trim removed 4 bases at V and 0 bases at J, leaving 11 bases unmatched. CDR1 and CDR2 (germline): MNHNS, SASEGT. The CDR3 protein is CASSASGPSGGASTDTQYF. The CDR3 bases are TGTGCCAGCAGTGCCTCAGGGCCTAGCGGGGGGGCTAGCACAGATACGCAGTATTTT.

This clone was counted a single time. The J gene is TRBJ2-1, the V gene TRBV6-5; the match to TRBD2 covers 10 bases. The ends lost 6 bases at V and 6 bases at J; junction bases unmatched: 8. The CDR3 covers 15 residues. Per germline, CDR1 MNHEY and CDR2 SVGAGI. CDR3 nucleotides: TGTGCCAGCAGGCAGCTAGCGGGAGAGGGCAATGAGCAGTTCTTC. This encodes CASRQLAGEGNEQFF.

The chain couples TRBV2 to TRBJ1-2, with TRBD1 as a possible D gene (5 bases). Germline CDR1 is SNHLY and CDR2 is FYNNEI. The CDR3 is 13 amino acids. Trimming pared 8 bases from V and 4 bases from J, leaving 14 bases between. This CDR3 is CASGAGFGYGYTF. The DNA for the CDR3 is TGTGCCAGCGGGGCCGGATTTGGCTATGGCTACACCTTC.

DNA for the CDR3: TGTGCCAGCAGCTCCTATTCTTCGGGAAACACCATATATTTT. It codes for CASSSYSSGNTIYF. V gene TRBV11-2 combines with J gene TRBJ1-3; D is undetermined. Trimming stripped 4 bases from V and 4 bases from J, with 11 bases between. The CDR3 is 14 amino acids. Germline CDR1 and CDR2: SGHAT and FQNNGV.

V usage is TRBV27 and J usage is TRBJ2-3; 9 positions agree with TRBD2. Germline V CDR1 and CDR2: MNHEY, SMNVEV (reference sequence). The CDR3 is made up of 14 amino acids. V was clipped by 9 bases and J by 2 bases; unmatched bases: 6. The DNA of the CDR3 is TGTGCCAGTACACTAGCGGGTGCCACAGATACGCAGTATTTT. Encoded protein: CASTLAGATDTQYF.

The CDR3 DNA is TGTGCCAGCTCTCATACTTCCTACGAGCAGTACTTC. Translated, it gives CASSHTSYEQYF. This rearrangement joins TRBV6-6 to TRBJ2-7; D not resolved. The V gene lost 8 bases and the J gene lost 1 base, with 9 bases spanning the gap. The CDR3 is made up of 12 amino acids. Looked up from germline, CDR1 is MNHNY and CDR2 is SVGAGI (reference sequence).

The V gene is TRBV3-1 (or the pseudogene TRBV3-2), the J gene TRBJ2-2, with D unresolved. V gave up 2 bases and J gave up 2 bases, with 6 bases separating them. The germline gives CDR1 LGHDT, CDR2 YNNKEL (reference sequence). This CDR3 is 14 amino acids long. CDR3 DNA: TGTGCCAGCAGCCAAATTCCAAACACCGGGGAGCTGTTTTTT. This codes for CASSQIPNTGELFF.

The rearrangement uses TRBV13 and TRBJ2-7; TRBD2 matches at 13 bases. This CDR3 spans 15 amino acids. Germline CDR1 PRHDT, CDR2 FYEKMQ (reference sequence). V shed 3 bases, J shed 3 bases, and the junction held 2 bases outside the gene matches. The CDR3: CASSLRLAGGYEQYF. The CDR3 coding sequence is TGTGCCAGCAGCTTGAGACTAGCGGGGGGCTACGAGCAGTACTTC.

The chain has TRBV6-5 and TRBJ2-1; D remains unclear. Germline V gives CDR1 MNHEY, CDR2 SVGAGI. The V end lost 11 bases, the J end lost 5 bases, and 7 bases lay between the germline ends. The CDR3 has 10 amino acids. The CDR3 DNA reads as TGTGCCGGAGAAAACAATGAGCAGTTCTTC. Amino acids: CAGENNEQFF.

V is TRBV5-5 and J is TRBJ2-3; TRBD1 might be the D (6 bases). Per the germline V gene, CDR1 is SGHKS and CDR2 is YYEKEE (reference sequence). This CDR3 region has 16 residues. V lost 6 bases, J lost 1 base, and 18 bases lay in between. For the CDR3, the DNA is TGTGCCAGCATCCCCCGACAGGCTACTCGCACAGATACGCAGTATTTT. As protein: CASIPRQATRTDTQYF.